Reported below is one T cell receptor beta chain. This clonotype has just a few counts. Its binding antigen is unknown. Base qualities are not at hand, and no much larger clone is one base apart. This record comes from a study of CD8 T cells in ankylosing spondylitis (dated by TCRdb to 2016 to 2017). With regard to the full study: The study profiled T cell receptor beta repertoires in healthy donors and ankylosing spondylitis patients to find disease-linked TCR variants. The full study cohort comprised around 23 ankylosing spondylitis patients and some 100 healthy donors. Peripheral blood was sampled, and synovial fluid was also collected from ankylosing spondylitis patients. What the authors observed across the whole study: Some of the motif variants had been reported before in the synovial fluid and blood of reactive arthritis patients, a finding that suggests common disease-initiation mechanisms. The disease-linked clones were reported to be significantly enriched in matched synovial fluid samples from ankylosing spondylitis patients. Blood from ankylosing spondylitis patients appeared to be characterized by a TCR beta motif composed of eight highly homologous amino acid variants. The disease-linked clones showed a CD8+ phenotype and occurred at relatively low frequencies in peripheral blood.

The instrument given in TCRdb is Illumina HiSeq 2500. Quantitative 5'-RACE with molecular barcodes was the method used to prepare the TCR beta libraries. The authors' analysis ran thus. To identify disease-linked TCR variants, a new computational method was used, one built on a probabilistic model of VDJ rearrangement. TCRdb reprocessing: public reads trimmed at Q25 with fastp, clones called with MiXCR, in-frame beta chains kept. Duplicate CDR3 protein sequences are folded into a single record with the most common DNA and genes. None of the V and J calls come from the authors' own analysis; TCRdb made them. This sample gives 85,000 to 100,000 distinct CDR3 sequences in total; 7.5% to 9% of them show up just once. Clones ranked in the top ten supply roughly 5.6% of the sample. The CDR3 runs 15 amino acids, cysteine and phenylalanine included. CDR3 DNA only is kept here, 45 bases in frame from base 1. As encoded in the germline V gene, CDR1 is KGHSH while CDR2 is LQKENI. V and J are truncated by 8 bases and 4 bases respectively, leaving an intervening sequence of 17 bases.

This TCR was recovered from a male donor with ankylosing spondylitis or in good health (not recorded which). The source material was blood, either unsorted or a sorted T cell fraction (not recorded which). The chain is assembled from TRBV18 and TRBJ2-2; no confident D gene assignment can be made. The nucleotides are TGTGCCAGCATCGACACGTTAGAAACCACCGGGGAGCTGTTTTTT. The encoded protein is CASIDTLETTGELFF.